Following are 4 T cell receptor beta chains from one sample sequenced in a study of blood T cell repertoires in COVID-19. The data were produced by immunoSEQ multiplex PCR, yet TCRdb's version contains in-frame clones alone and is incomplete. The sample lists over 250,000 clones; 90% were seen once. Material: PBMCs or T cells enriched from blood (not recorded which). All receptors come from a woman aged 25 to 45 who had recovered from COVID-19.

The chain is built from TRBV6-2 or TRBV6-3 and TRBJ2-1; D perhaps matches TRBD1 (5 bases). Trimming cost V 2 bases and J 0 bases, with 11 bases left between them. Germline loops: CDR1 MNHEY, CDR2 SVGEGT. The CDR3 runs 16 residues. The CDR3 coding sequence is TGTGCCAGCAGTTACGACCGACAGAGCTCCTACAATGAGCAGTTCTTC. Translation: CASSYDRQSSYNEQFF.

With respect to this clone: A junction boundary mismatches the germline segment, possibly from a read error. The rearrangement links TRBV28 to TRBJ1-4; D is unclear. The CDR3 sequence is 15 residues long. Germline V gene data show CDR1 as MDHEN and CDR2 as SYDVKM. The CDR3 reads CASNLSQGRGEKLFF. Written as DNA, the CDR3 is TGTGCCAGCAATTTAAGTCAAGGGAGAGGTGAAAAACTGTTTTTT. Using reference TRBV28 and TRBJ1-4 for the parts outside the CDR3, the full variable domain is DVKVTQSSRYLVKRTGEKVFLECVQDMDHENMFWYRQDPGLGLRLIYFSYDVKMKEKGDIPEGYSVSREKKERFSLILESASTNQTSMYLCASNLSQGRGEKLFFGSGTQLSVL.

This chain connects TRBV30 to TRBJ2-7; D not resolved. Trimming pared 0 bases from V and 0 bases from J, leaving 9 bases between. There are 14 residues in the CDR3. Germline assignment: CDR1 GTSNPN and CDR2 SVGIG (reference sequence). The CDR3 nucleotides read TGTGCCTGGAGTGTCGCGGCTCCCTCCTACGAGCAGTACTTC. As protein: CAWSVAAPSYEQYF.

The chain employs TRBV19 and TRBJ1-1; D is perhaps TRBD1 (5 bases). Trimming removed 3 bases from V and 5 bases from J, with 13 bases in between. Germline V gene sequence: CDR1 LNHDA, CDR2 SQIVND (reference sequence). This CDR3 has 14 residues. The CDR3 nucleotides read TGTGCCAGTAGTATCGGGGGAGGAAGGACTGAAGCTTTCTTT. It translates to CASSIGGGRTEAFF.